The 16 T cell receptor beta chains listed next were all sequenced from one sample in a study of T cells in Graves' hyperthyroidism and ophthalmopathy. RNA transcripts served as the template for amplifying TCR beta CDR3 regions. The study used the HTBI primer set for a first-round RT-PCR of the TCR CDR3. TCRdb passed the multiplex PCR reads through MiXCR, listing each CDR3 protein once. The sample records some 760,000 distinct CDR3 sequences, less than 15% being singletons. The sequenced material came from blood. Every receptor here comes from a woman aged 18 to 35 with Graves' hyperthyroidism.

This clonotype was detected a few times. The chain couples TRBV7-9 to TRBJ2-1; the match to TRBD1 covers 10 bases. From germline, CDR1 is SEHNR and CDR2 FQNEAQ (reference sequence). The CDR3 is 14 amino acids. CDR3 in DNA: TGTGCACCCGGGGGGGACAGGGGAAGTAATGAGCAGTTCTTC. Amino acids: CAPGGDRGSNEQFF.

At least ten counts were recorded for this clonotype. The chain combines TRBV30 with TRBJ2-1; no firm D call. Germline lookup yields CDR1 GTSNPN and CDR2 SVGIG (reference sequence). V was shortened by 0 bases and J by 4 bases, with 25 bases between the two germline ends. The CDR3 loop spans 19 amino acids. In nucleotides, the CDR3 is TGTGCCTGGAGTGTAGGGCGGTCACGGCAGTTCGGTTTTTACAATGAGCAGTTCTTC. Its translation: CAWSVGRSRQFGFYNEQFF.

This clonotype was recorded at least ten times. The chain uses TRBV20-1 and TRBJ2-1, with 10 bases fitting TRBD2. Trimming at V came to 5 bases and at J to 3 bases, leaving 13 bases not matched to a gene. There are 17 residues in the CDR3. Germline V CDR1 and CDR2: DFQATT, SNEGSKA (reference sequence). In nucleotides, the CDR3 is TGCAGTGCTTCCGGGACTAGCGCGACGGCGGACTACAATGAGCAGTTCTTC. Residues: CSASGTSATADYNEQFF.

This clonotype was observed many times. The chain couples TRBV7-2 to TRBJ2-3, with D unclear. V gave up 4 bases and J gave up 6 bases, with 14 bases separating them. From germline, CDR1 is SGHTA and CDR2 FQGNSA. The CDR3 extends over 14 amino acids. CDR3: CASSSRWLGDTQYF. CDR3 DNA sequence: TGTGCCAGCAGCTCTCGATGGCTAGGGGATACGCAGTATTTT.

This chain connects TRBV7-9 to TRBJ1-4; maybe TRBD1 (6 bases). From germline, CDR1 is SEHNR and CDR2 FQNEAQ (reference sequence). The germline V and J ends were trimmed by 4 bases and 3 bases, with 9 bases remaining between them. The CDR3 sequence is 14 residues long. The CDR3 sequence: CASSWTEANEKLFF. The CDR3 nucleotides are TGTGCCAGCAGCTGGACAGAAGCTAATGAAAAACTGTTTTTT.

This clonotype has ten or more counts. J is TRBJ1-1 and V is TRBV11-2; a possible D gene is TRBD1 (5 bases). This CDR3 region has 14 residues. The V gene lost 1 base and the J gene lost 3 bases, with 9 bases spanning the gap. Germline V gene sequence: CDR1 SGHAT, CDR2 FQNNGV. The CDR3 reads CASSLAGRDTEAFF. Written as DNA, the CDR3 is TGTGCCAGCAGCTTAGCGGGACGGGACACTGAAGCTTTCTTT.

This clonotype was seen at least ten times. This chain links TRBV6-5 with TRBJ2-7; D is uncertain. This CDR3 comprises 14 residues. Germline V gene lookup returns CDR1 MNHEY and CDR2 SVGAGI. V lost 0 bases and J lost 1, with 7 bases in between. CDR3 protein: CASSYSTDSYEQYF. The CDR3 DNA reads TGTGCCAGCAGTTACTCGACTGATTCCTACGAGCAGTACTTC.

This clonotype was observed many times. The chain combines TRBV29-1 with TRBJ1-1; 9 bases fit TRBD1. CDR1 is SQVTM, CDR2 ANQGSEA, per germline. The CDR3 length is 14 residues. With 5 bases clipped from V and 4 bases from J, the junction kept 8 bases outside the gene matches. The CDR3 DNA is TGCAGCGTTATAACCGGGACAGGGCTCACTGAAGCTTTCTTT. Translating it yields CSVITGTGLTEAFF.

This chain connects TRBV6-2 or TRBV6-3 to TRBJ2-3, with 8 nucleotides matching TRBD2. The CDR3 has 13 amino acids. The J segment lost 11 bases and the V segment lost 5 bases, leaving 9 bases of the junction unmatched. Germline V CDR1 and CDR2: MNHEY, SVGEGT. The CDR3 sequence: CASSPGGRSKQYF. The DNA for the CDR3 is TGTGCCAGCAGTCCGGGGGGGAGGTCGAAGCAGTATTTT.

This chain links TRBV27 with TRBJ2-4; TRBD2 matches at 8 bases. The J segment lost 3 bases and the V segment lost 2 bases, leaving 12 bases of the junction unmatched. Germline values: CDR1 MNHEY, CDR2 SMNVEV (reference sequence). The CDR3 extends over 18 amino acids. CDR3 bases: TGTGCCAGCAGTTTAAACGGGAGGGCTCCCCTCGGCAAAAACATTCAGTACTTC. It specifies CASSLNGRAPLGKNIQYF.

This clonotype came up many times. The gene calls are TRBV20-1 and TRBJ1-1; 12 nucleotides agree with TRBD1. The junction had 17 bases not matched to a gene; V was cut back by 4 bases and J by 5 bases. CDR1 DFQATT and CDR2 SNEGSKA come from the germline V gene (reference sequence). This CDR3 contains 18 residues. CDR3 sequence (DNA): TGCAGTGCTACCAACACCGGGACAGGGGGCCGGATAAGGACTGAAGCTTTCTTT. Protein product: CSATNTGTGGRIRTEAFF.

This clonotype was observed at least ten times. The rearrangement uses TRBV30 and TRBJ1-5, with TRBD1 matching 8 bases. The CDR3 runs to 14 residues. Germline CDR1 and CDR2: GTSNPN and SVGIG (reference sequence). V trimming: 0 bases; J trimming: 4 bases; junction bases outside the gene matches: 2. The CDR3 coding sequence is TGTGCCTGGAGTGTCACAGGGGGGAATCAGCCCCAGCATTTT. Amino acid sequence: CAWSVTGGNQPQHF.

The count of this clonotype is one. The chain uses TRBV18 and TRBJ1-5; 10 bases map to TRBD1. Germline V gene data show CDR1 as KGHSH and CDR2 as LQKENI. The junction had 7 bases not matched to a gene; V was cut back by 4 bases and J by 4 bases. This CDR3 is 16 amino acids long. CDR3 residues: CASSQSTGGVNQPQHF. In nucleotides, the CDR3 is TGTGCCAGCTCACAATCGACAGGGGGCGTGAATCAGCCCCAGCATTTT.

There are many counts of this clonotype. This chain uses TRBV12-3 or TRBV12-4 with TRBJ1-1; D unresolved. V was cut by 2 bases and J by 5 bases, with 9 bases left in between. The CDR3 consists of 13 residues. As DNA, the CDR3 is TGTGCCAGCAGTTTAACGGAAGGGACTGAAGCTTTCTTT. Translation gives CASSLTEGTEAFF.

This clonotype showed up just a few times. V gene TRBV7-9 combines with J gene TRBJ1-2; D is uncertain. Deletions cut 4 bases from V and 4 bases from J, with 13 bases between. The germline V gene has CDR1 SEHNR and CDR2 FQNEAQ (reference sequence). The CDR3 is 14 residues long. CDR3 in amino acids: CASSSTPGSYGYTF. The CDR3 region has the DNA TGTGCCAGCAGCTCGACTCCAGGAAGCTATGGCTACACCTTC.

The J gene is TRBJ1-5, the V gene TRBV6-1; no definite D call. The germline V gene has CDR1 MNHNS and CDR2 SASEGT. The CDR3 runs to 16 residues. V gave up 5 bases and J gave up 0 bases, with 14 bases separating them. The CDR3 reads CASSYGHPGSNQPQHF. DNA for the CDR3: TGTGCCAGCAGTTATGGGCACCCAGGTAGCAATCAGCCCCAGCATTTT.